This T cell receptor beta chain was recovered during a study of CD8 T cells in ankylosing spondylitis. Preparation of TCR beta libraries was done by quantitative 5'-RACE with molecular barcodes. TCRdb called the 5' RACE reads again in MiXCR, with one record for every CDR3 protein. This sample has about 150,000 distinct CDR3 sequences, with approximately 44% found just once. Points on this clonotype: What it binds is not known.

J gave up 5 bases and V 6 bases, and 8 bases lay outside the gene matches. The CDR3 contains 15 residues. Overall study findings and caveats: It appeared that ankylosing spondylitis blood was characterized by a TCR beta motif of roughly 8 highly homologous variants. As for the disease-linked clones, they showed a CD8+ phenotype and occurred at relatively low frequencies in peripheral blood.

Sequencing used synovial fluid, either unsorted or a sorted T cell fraction (not recorded which). The receptor comes from a male donor with ankylosing spondylitis. This chain joins TRBV12-3 or TRBV12-4 and TRBJ2-1, with 9 bases lining up with TRBD1. The CDR3 DNA sequence: TGTGCCAGCAGCAAAACAGGGGGCTTAAACAATGAGCAGTTCTTC. Its translation: CASSKTGGLNNEQFF.